These T cell receptor beta chains were read from a single sample in a study of cytomegalovirus exposure and HLA in healthy donors. Clones were sequenced by immunoSEQ multiplex PCR, and TCRdb holds only the in-frame ones, with some missing. Among 150,000 to 200,000 clones listed, approximately 59% were seen once. Sequencing was carried out using PBMCs. These receptors were obtained from a man aged 40-50 years in good health and CMV-seronegative. The CDR3 runs from the conserved cysteine through the conserved F or W. A D gene is named only where the DNA matches it firmly. Clone size appears in some rows only: once, few, many, or a class for an expanded clone.

V gene	clone size	D gene	J gene	CDR3 DNA	CDR3 protein
TRBV29-1	once	TRBD1	TRBJ2-7	TGCAGCGCTGAAAAGCCAGGACAGGAGCGCTACGAGCAGTACTTC	CSAEKPGQERYEQYF
TRBV18	NA	NA	TRBJ2-3	TGTGCCAGCTCAGCAAGTCTAGTAGATACGCAGTATTTT	CASSASLVDTQYF
TRBV6-5	NA	NA	TRBJ2-2	TGTGCCAGCAGTTCTACAGGTTTCACCGGGGAGCTGTTTTTT	CASSSTGFTGELFF
TRBV19	NA	TRBD1	TRBJ2-5	TGTGCCAGTAGCCGGGGACAGCTCGAGACCCAGTACTTC	CASSRGQLETQYF
TRBV7-2	NA	TRBD1	TRBJ1-1	TGTGCCAGCAGCTTAATGACGCAGGGGGTTTCTGAAGCTTTCTTT	CASSLMTQGVSEAFF
TRBV27	few	TRBD1	TRBJ2-5	TGTGCCAGCAGTTTATCACAGGGGGCGCTTGAGACCCAGTACTTC	CASSLSQGALETQYF
TRBV27	NA	NA	TRBJ2-7	TGTGCCAGCAGTTTGGGCCCCGGGGCCTACGAGCAGTACTTC	CASSLGPGAYEQYF
TRBV5-1	NA	TRBD1	TRBJ1-6	TGCGCCAGCAGCCCCCAGACAGGGGGTAATTCACCCCTCCACTTT	CASSPQTGGNSPLHF
TRBV25-1	NA	NA	TRBJ1-2	TGTGCCAGCAGTGGGCCTGAGGACTATGGCTACACCTTC	CASSGPEDYGYTF
TRBV7-2	few	TRBD2	TRBJ2-7	TGTGCCAGCACCTACCGTGGCGGGGGATCCTACGAGCAGTACTTC	CASTYRGGGSYEQYF
TRBV28	NA	NA	TRBJ2-5	TGTGCCAGCAGTCCCATTGGACATGTTTTCGATACAAAGAGACCCCAGTACTTC	CASSPIGHVFDTKRPQYF
TRBV18	NA	NA	TRBJ2-7	TGTGCCAGCTCATCAAGGACAGCCTACGAGCAGTACTTC	CASSSRTAYEQYF
TRBV7-2	few	NA	TRBJ1-6	TGTGCCAGCAGCTCCCATGACACGAATAATTCACCCCTCCACTTT	CASSSHDTNNSPLHF
TRBV5-6	NA	TRBD2	TRBJ2-1	TGTGCCAGCAGCTCCCTGGGTAGCGGGGTATACAATGAGCAGTTCTTC	CASSSLGSGVYNEQFF
TRBV27	NA	TRBD2	TRBJ2-7	TGTGCCGGCAGTATGGGACTAGAAACCTACGAGCAGTACTTC	CAGSMGLETYEQYF
TRBV9	NA	TRBD2	TRBJ2-3	TGTGCCAGCAGCGTAGATATGTTAGGACTAGCGGGAGGCGAGGCAGATACGCAGTATTTT	CASSVDMLGLAGGEADTQYF
TRBV7-2	few	TRBD2	TRBJ2-3	TGTGCCAGCAGCTCGGGACTAGACTTCACAGATACGCAGTATTTT	CASSSGLDFTDTQYF
TRBV6-6	few	NA	TRBJ2-2	TGTGCCAGCAAGACCAGGAAAAAATCCCCCGGGGAGCTGTTTTTT	CASKTRKKSPGELFF
TRBV19	NA	NA	TRBJ1-5	TGTGCCAGTAGTATAGTTTCCGCGCGGGCTAATCAGCCCCAGCATTTT	CASSIVSARANQPQHF
TRBV7-7	NA	NA	TRBJ2-2	TGTGCTAGCAGCTTAGCGGCGGGTCCGAACACCGGGGAGCTGTTTTTT	CASSLAAGPNTGELFF
TRBV14	NA	TRBD1	TRBJ2-5	TGTGCCAGCAGCCTGGGACAGTACCAAGAGACCCAGTACTTC	CASSLGQYQETQYF
TRBV19	few	NA	TRBJ1-2	TGTGCCAGTAGCGACAACTCCTATGGCTACACCTTC	CASSDNSYGYTF
TRBV27	NA	TRBD2	TRBJ2-2	TGTGCCAGCAGTTTAAGCGGGGGCTACACCGGGGAGCTGTTTTTT	CASSLSGGYTGELFF
TRBV5-1	NA	NA	TRBJ1-1	TGCGCCAGCAGCGGTATAACAGGAGTAGGCACTGAAGCTTTCTTT	CASSGITGVGTEAFF
TRBV6-1	few	TRBD1	TRBJ2-7	TGTGCCAGCAGGGCGGGCGGACAGGCCTCCTACGAGCAGTACTTC	CASRAGGQASYEQYF
TRBV7-2	few	NA	TRBJ2-3	TGTGCCAGCAGCCGAGCGGGAGATACGCAGTATTTT	CASSRAGDTQYF
TRBV7-2	few	NA	TRBJ2-7	TGTGCCAGCAGCTGGGCGGGACTTTCCTACGAGCAGTACTTC	CASSWAGLSYEQYF
TRBV7-2	once	NA	TRBJ2-3	TGTGCCAGCAGCTTCAGGGGGGCAGATACGCAGTATTTT	CASSFRGADTQYF
TRBV29-1	once	TRBD2	TRBJ2-7	TGCAGCGTTGAGGAAACTAGCGGGACAGGCGAGCAGTACTTC	CSVEETSGTGEQYF
TRBV5-4	once	TRBD1	TRBJ2-1	TGTGCCAGCAGGGCTACAGGGGTTGAGCAGTTCTTC	CASRATGVEQFF
TRBV5-8	NA	NA	TRBJ2-1	TGTGCCAGCATCAGGTCTCCAAACCCCTCAGTTTACAATGAGCAGTTCTTC	CASIRSPNPSVYNEQFF
TRBV6-5	NA	TRBD1	TRBJ2-3	TGTGCCAGCATGACAGGGGGGGATACGCAGTATTTT	CASMTGGDTQYF
TRBV6-1	few	NA	TRBJ1-2	TGTGCCAGCAGTGGCCGATCAGAACAAACTAACTATGGCTACACCTTC	CASSGRSEQTNYGYTF
TRBV7-9	once	TRBD1	TRBJ2-3	TGTGCCAGCAGCGTCAGGGGGATCAACACAGATACGCAGTATTTT	CASSVRGINTDTQYF
TRBV7-9	NA	TRBD1	TRBJ1-1	TGTTCCAGCAGCCGTACCGGGACAGGCCGCCCGGAAGCTTTCTTT	CSSSRTGTGRPEAFF
TRBV30	NA	TRBD1	TRBJ2-7	TGTGCCTGGACCCGGGACAGCTCCTACGAGCAGTACTTC	CAWTRDSSYEQYF
TRBV6-6	few	NA	TRBJ2-2	TGTGCCAGCAGTTACAGGGGCACCGGGGAGCTGTTTTTT	CASSYRGTGELFF
TRBV5-1	NA	TRBD1	TRBJ2-1	TGCGCCAGCAGCCCCAACCCGACAGGGGGGAGTGAGCAGTTCTTC	CASSPNPTGGSEQFF
TRBV7-9	NA	NA	TRBJ2-7	TGTGCCAGCAGCTTAACTAGCTCCTACGAGCAGTACTTC	CASSLTSSYEQYF
TRBV29-1	few	NA	TRBJ2-3	TGCAGCGTTGGACAGCCAAGCACAGATACGCAGTATTTT	CSVGQPSTDTQYF
TRBV4-1	NA	TRBD2	TRBJ2-1	TGCGCCAGCAGCCAAGATAGCGGGAGGCCGTTCTTC	CASSQDSGRPFF
TRBV15	NA	TRBD1	TRBJ1-2	TGTGCCACCAGCAGAGTGGGGGAACCGACAGGGGATAACTATGGCTACACCTTC	CATSRVGEPTGDNYGYTF
TRBV15	once	TRBD2	TRBJ2-1	TGTGCCACCAGCCGGGCTAGCGGAAAGAGCTCCTACAATGAGCAGTTCTTC	CATSRASGKSSYNEQFF
TRBV30	NA	NA	TRBJ1-2	TGTGCCTGGAGTTTACAGTGGGCGAACTATGGCTACACCTTC	CAWSLQWANYGYTF
TRBV7-6	NA	NA	TRBJ2-7	TGTGCCAGCAGCTTAAGGGCTAGCGCTTTCTACGAGCAGTACTTC	CASSLRASAFYEQYF
TRBV2	NA	TRBD1	TRBJ1-6	TGTGCCAGCAGAGGGGACAGGGGAGATAATTCACCCCTCCACTTT	CASRGDRGDNSPLHF
TRBV7-9	NA	NA	TRBJ1-1	TGTGCCAGCAGCCCCCTACAGGGAACCAATGAAGCTTTCTTT	CASSPLQGTNEAFF
TRBV6-5	few	NA	TRBJ1-2	TGTGCCAGCAGTCCGGACAGCGGCTATGGCTACACCTTC	CASSPDSGYGYTF
TRBV5-3	few	NA	TRBJ1-1	TGTGCCAGAAGCTTGGGCGGGGGCACTGAAGCTTTCTTT	CARSLGGGTEAFF
TRBV18	NA	TRBD2	TRBJ2-3	TGTGCCAGCTCACCTTCTAGCGGGATGGCAGATACGCAGTATTTT	CASSPSSGMADTQYF
TRBV7-9	few	NA	TRBJ1-4	TGTGCCAGCAGCGGAGAATCAACTAATGAAAAACTGTTTTTT	CASSGESTNEKLFF